This section outlines one TCR beta chain sequence together with its context. The data stem from a study of technical replicates of blood from several donors. The CDR3 sequence is 14 residues long. With 6 bases clipped from V and 7 bases from J, the junction kept 6 bases outside the gene matches. Germline CDR1 is WNHNN and CDR2 is SYGVQD (reference sequence). The data were produced by immunoSEQ multiplex PCR, yet TCRdb's version contains in-frame clones alone and is incomplete. This sample carries 100,000 or so clones, just over 95% of them seen once, and the ten largest clones take 0.21%. The chain uses TRBV10-1 and TRBJ1-6, with 7 bases aligning to TRBD1. The receptor was isolated from a human donor in good health. The material sequenced was T cells isolated from PBMCs. CDR3 sequence: CASSEYRGNSPLHF. CDR3 DNA: TGCGCCAGCAGCGAATACAGGGGCAATTCACCCCTCCACTTT.